The 10 T cell receptor beta chains given below trace back to one sample, sequenced in a study of T cell responses to AZD1222 COVID-19 vaccine. Produced via immunoSEQ multiplex PCR; TCRdb's table is partial and in-frame only. The sample lists 98,000 or so clones, approximately 89% occurring once. This specimen consisted of peripheral blood, obtained on day 0 of MenACWY control vaccination. The receptors stem from an adult in good health.

This clone showed up just a few times. The chain couples TRBV6-1 to TRBJ1-5; maybe TRBD1 (5 bases). CDR3 length: 15 residues. From germline, CDR1 is MNHNS and CDR2 SASEGT. The V end was cut by 2 bases, the J end by 1 base, with 9 bases between. The CDR3 region is CASSEWGNSNQPQHF. CDR3 nucleotides: TGTGCCAGCAGTGAATGGGGGAACAGCAATCAGCCCCAGCATTTT.

This rearrangement joins TRBV5-1 to TRBJ1-4; TRBD1 is a possible D gene (5 bases). V was clipped by 4 bases and J by 6 bases, with 16 bases between them. The V gene's germline CDR1 is SGHRS and CDR2 YFSETQ. The CDR3 sequence is 15 residues long. CDR3 loop: CASSAGQRAYEKLFF. The CDR3 DNA reads as TGCGCCAGCAGCGCAGGACAACGGGCATATGAAAAACTGTTTTTT. The full variable domain, in which reference TRBV5-1 and TRBJ1-4 provide the parts outside the CDR3, is KAGVTQTPRYLIKTRGQQVTLSCSPISGHRSVSWYQQTPGQGLQFLFEYFSETQRNKGNFPGRFSGRQFSNSRSEMNVSTLELGDSALYLCASSAGQRAYEKLFFGSGTQLSVL.

V usage is TRBV7-8 and J usage is TRBJ2-3; 12 nucleotides agree with TRBD2. Germline V CDR1 and CDR2: SGHVS, FQNEAQ. The CDR3 sequence is 16 residues long. The V and J ends lost 4 bases and 4 bases, in that order; junction bases with no gene match: 6. The CDR3 is CASSSASGGASDTQYF. The CDR3 bases are TGTGCCAGCAGCTCGGCTAGCGGGGGGGCATCAGATACGCAGTATTTT.

Only a few counts were recorded for this clone. V usage is TRBV5-6 and J usage is TRBJ2-7, with D tentatively TRBD1 or TRBD2 (5 bases each). CDR1 and CDR2 (germline): SGHDT, YYEEEE. V shed 0 bases and J shed 3 bases, with 13 bases lying between them. The CDR3 length is 15 residues. CDR3 in amino acids: CASSLGGLVHYEQYF. In DNA form, the CDR3 reads TGTGCCAGCAGCTTGGGGGGGTTGGTGCACTACGAGCAGTACTTC.

The rearrangement joins TRBV5-4 to TRBJ2-3; D remains unclear. The V and J ends lost 0 bases and 2 bases respectively, with 7 bases between them. The V gene's germline CDR1 is SGHNT and CDR2 YYREEE (reference sequence). The CDR3 covers 14 residues. The CDR3 here is CASSLGSATDTQYF. For the CDR3, the DNA is TGTGCCAGCAGCTTGGGTTCAGCCACAGATACGCAGTATTTT.

The chain links TRBV27 to TRBJ2-1; no reliable D call. Germline CDR1 is MNHEY and CDR2 is SMNVEV (reference sequence). Trimming left V 0 bases short and J 2 bases short, with 2 bases between. The CDR3 sequence is 13 residues long. The CDR3 is CASSLSAYNEQFF. In DNA form, the CDR3 reads TGTGCCAGCAGTTTATCCGCCTACAATGAGCAGTTCTTC.

The chain links TRBV9 to TRBJ1-2; D perhaps matches TRBD1 (5 bases). V was pared by 1 base and J by 8 bases, with 12 bases between. Germline V CDR1 and CDR2: SGDLS, YYNGEE. There are 13 residues in the CDR3. The CDR3 nucleotides read TGTGCCAGCAGCGTACAGGGTAACGGGGGCTACACCTTC. Encoded protein: CASSVQGNGGYTF.

There are a few counts of this clone. The CDR3 here is CASSSNGQTTRGYTF. CDR3 in DNA: TGTGCCAGCAGCTCGAATGGACAGACCACCCGGGGCTACACCTTC. The chain is built from TRBV5-8 and TRBJ1-2, with D tentatively TRBD1 (6 bases). The CDR3 spans 15 residues. V lost 3 bases to trimming and J lost 8 bases, with 20 bases between them. Germline loops: CDR1 SGHTS, CDR2 YDEGEE.

The CDR3 protein is CASSVEGGPTFSTNTGELFF. The CDR3 DNA is TGTGCCAGCAGCGTGGAGGGGGGCCCCACCTTCTCTACGAACACCGGGGAGCTGTTTTTT. The chain employs TRBV9 and TRBJ2-2, with D perhaps being TRBD1 or TRBD2 (6 bases each). Germline lookup yields CDR1 SGDLS and CDR2 YYNGEE. Trimming removed 2 bases at V and 0 bases at J, with 23 bases between. This CDR3 spans 20 amino acids.

This clone was observed a single time. The rearrangement joins TRBV10-3 to TRBJ2-5; D is unclear. This CDR3 region has 11 residues. Trimming took 6 bases from V and 2 from J, leaving 4 bases between them. CDR1 is ENHRY and CDR2 is SYGVKD in the germline V gene. The CDR3 loop reads CAISDQETQYF. For the CDR3, the DNA is TGTGCCATCAGCGATCAAGAGACCCAGTACTTC.